The T cell receptor (beta chain) described here comes from a study of a mutant IDH1 vaccine in newly diagnosed glioma. Time point defined: week 35, safety follow-up. With topical imiquimod, each dose of the vaccine consisted of 300 ug of mutant IDH1 20-mer peptide. Note on this clone: Its specificity is not known.

Measured with immunoSEQ multiplex PCR; TCRdb has only the in-frame clones, and not every one. The table has over 40,000 clones, around 91% seen once. This CDR3 region has 14 residues. V was shortened by 0 bases and J by 3 bases, with 8 bases between the two germline ends. CDR1 SGHAT and CDR2 FQNNGV come from the germline V gene. The gene calls are TRBV11-2 and TRBJ1-2; D possibly corresponds to TRBD1 (5 bases). This clonotype originated in a middle-aged man with glioma. This sample comprised PBMCs, obtained from a glioma patient whose treatment included an IDH1 peptide vaccine. CDR3 protein: CASSLDTTDYGYTF. The CDR3 DNA follows: TGTGCCAGCAGCTTAGACACGACAGACTATGGCTACACCTTC.